This T cell receptor beta chain was identified during a study of shared clonotypes between healthy human individuals. About the research overall: A couple of women and three men aged 18 to 49 made up the donors. General study results and limits: With several donors compared, around 5.4% of naive CD4 clonotypes were shared.

As regards this clone: The antigen is unknown.

Original processing methods: ImmunoSEQ output held junction-only sequences without quality scores, so filtering differed. The table came from immunoSEQ multiplex PCR; TCRdb's copy has only in-frame clones and leaves some out. V, J and clone size are those of that table, while D and trimming were read from the DNA. The table has some 980,000 clones, over 75% seen once. The sequence was collected from a man younger than 35 in good health. Sequencing used memory CD4+ T cells sorted from blood. This sample's subset: CD45RA-negative fraction.

CDR3 in DNA: TGCGCCAGCAGCCGGGGACAGGGAGTCGTCCAAGAGACCCAGTACTTC. It translates to CASSRGQGVVQETQYF. V gene TRBV5-1 combines with J gene TRBJ2-5; 9 bases are a match to TRBD1. CDR1 SGHRS and CDR2 YFSETQ come from the germline V gene. The CDR3 is 16 amino acids. V shed 4 bases, J shed 1 base, and the junction held 8 bases outside the gene matches.